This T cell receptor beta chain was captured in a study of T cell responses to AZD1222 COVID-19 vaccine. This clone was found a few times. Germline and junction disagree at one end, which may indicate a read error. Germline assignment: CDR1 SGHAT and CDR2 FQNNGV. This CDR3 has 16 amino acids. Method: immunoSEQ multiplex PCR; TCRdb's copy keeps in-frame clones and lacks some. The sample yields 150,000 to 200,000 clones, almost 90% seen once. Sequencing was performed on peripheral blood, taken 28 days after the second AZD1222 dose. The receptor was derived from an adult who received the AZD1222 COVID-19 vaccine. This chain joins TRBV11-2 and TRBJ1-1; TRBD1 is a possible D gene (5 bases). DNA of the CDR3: TGTACCAGCAGCTTAGAGGGCGAGCGGGGGGACACTGAAGCTTTCTTT. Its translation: CTSSLEGERGDTEAFF.